This T cell receptor (beta chain) was profiled in a study of PD-1 blockade in classical Hodgkin lymphoma. Time point in this sample: newly diagnosed, previously untreated cHL patient sample. Newly diagnosed classical Hodgkin lymphoma PBMCs, still untreated, provided the comparison samples. The study, taken as a whole, reports: Relative to healthy donors, newly diagnosed patients reportedly had lower baseline TCR diversity, which was reported as lower still in relapsed/refractory patients. Causes of the repertoire differences remain undefined, possibly disease activity or prior therapy.

Worth noting for this clone: Its antigen is unidentified.

TCRdb's table, derived via immunoSEQ multiplex PCR, lists solely in-frame clones and lacks some. Altogether 47,000 or so clones are present, just over 90% being singletons, with the ten largest covering approximately 4.9%. The CDR3 is 14 amino acids. Germline CDR1 SGHAT, CDR2 FQDESV (reference sequence). V shed 5 bases and J 2 bases; nucleotides not matched to a gene: 2. The sequence derives from a human donor with classical Hodgkin lymphoma. Sequenced material: peripheral blood mononuclear cells (PBMCs). This chain uses TRBV11-1 with TRBJ1-2; 10 bases fit TRBD1. The CDR3 region is CASSPGQGNYGYTF. The CDR3 DNA sequence: TGTGCCAGCAGCCCGGGACAGGGGAACTATGGCTACACCTTC.